These 32 T cell receptor beta chains came from one sample sequenced in a study of blood T cell repertoires in COVID-19. The method was immunoSEQ multiplex PCR; TCRdb's version includes in-frame clones alone and lacks a portion of them. The top ten clones hold around 3% of a sample with 300,000 to 350,000 clones, more than 70% of them seen once. Sequencing used peripheral blood. The receptors come from a man aged 30 to 45 with active or convalescent COVID-19.

The chain carries TRBV2 and TRBJ1-1; D might be TRBD1 (6 bases). Trimming removed 6 bases from V and 4 bases from J, with 15 bases in between. There are 14 residues in the CDR3. Germline V gives CDR1 SNHLY, CDR2 FYNNEI. The CDR3 here is CASRFTGTGTEAFF. Written as DNA, the CDR3 is TGTGCCAGCAGATTTACAGGGACGGGCACTGAAGCTTTCTTT. Using reference TRBV2 and TRBJ1-1 for the parts outside the CDR3, the full variable domain is EPEVTQTPSHQVTQMGQEVILRCVPISNHLYFYWYRQILGQKVEFLVSFYNNEISEKSEIFDDQFSVERPDGSNFTLKIRSTKLEDSAMYFCASRFTGTGTEAFFGQGTRLTVV.

This clone was observed a few times. This rearrangement joins TRBV4-1 to TRBJ2-1; 9 bases match TRBD2. In germline, CDR1 is MGHRA, CDR2 YSYEKL. J was trimmed by 9 bases and V by 3 bases; bases with no gene match: 9. CDR3 length: 15 residues. The CDR3 is CASSHEAGGPSEQFF. Here the CDR3 DNA reads TGCGCCAGCAGCCACGAGGCGGGAGGGCCTAGTGAGCAGTTCTTC.

The V gene is TRBV4-1, the J gene TRBJ2-7; the match to TRBD1 covers 9 bases. V shed 1 base, J shed 3 bases, and the junction held 4 bases outside the gene matches. Germline CDR1 reads MGHRA; CDR2 reads YSYEKL. The CDR3 totals 15 residues. The CDR3 region is CASSQGTGVSYEQYF. For the CDR3, the DNA is TGCGCCAGCAGCCAAGGGACAGGGGTAAGCTACGAGCAGTACTTC.

The chain joins TRBV6-2 or TRBV6-3 to TRBJ2-1, with TRBD2 matching over 7 bases. With 0 bases clipped from V and 7 bases from J, the junction kept 12 bases outside the gene matches. Germline V lookup: CDR1 MNHEY, CDR2 SVGEGT. The CDR3 contains 17 residues. In DNA form, the CDR3 reads TGTGCCAGCAGTTACTCGAGGTCAGCGGGGTTGGGAAATGAGCAGTTCTTC. Protein product: CASSYSRSAGLGNEQFF.

The CDR3 sequence is CASRSGVTEAFF. The CDR3 nucleotides read TGTGCCAGCAGATCAGGGGTCACTGAAGCTTTCTTT. The chain carries TRBV6-5 and TRBJ1-1; TRBD1 might be the D (6 bases). The CDR3 loop spans 12 amino acids. Germline lookup yields CDR1 MNHEY and CDR2 SVGAGI. V shed 6 bases and J shed 4 bases, with 9 bases lying between them.

This clone has more than one count but fewer than ten. The chain joins TRBV7-3 to TRBJ2-2, with 9 bases matching TRBD1. Unmatched junction bases numbered 7, after V lost 5 bases and J lost 3 bases. The CDR3 is 16 amino acids. Germline V CDR1 and CDR2: SGHTA, FQGTGA. CDR3 sequence: CASSLPGQGHTGELFF. DNA for the CDR3: TGTGCCAGCAGCCTGCCGGGACAGGGTCACACCGGGGAGCTGTTTTTT.

The chain employs TRBV5-5 and TRBJ1-3; D may be TRBD1 (5 bases). The CDR3 spans 15 residues. Trimming removed 3 bases from V and 0 bases from J, with 10 bases in between. Germline assignment: CDR1 SGHKS and CDR2 YYEKEE (reference sequence). The CDR3 nucleotides are TGTGCCAGCAGCTCGGGGGAAAACTCTGGAAACACCATATATTTT. It codes for CASSSGENSGNTIYF.

V usage is TRBV28 and J usage is TRBJ2-4; D is perhaps TRBD1 (5 bases). Germline V gene lookup returns CDR1 MDHEN and CDR2 SYDVKM. Between the trimmed V and J ends, which lost 6 bases and 3 bases, there was a span of 6 bases. The CDR3 loop spans 12 amino acids. DNA for the CDR3: TGTGCCAGCAGGCAGGGCAAAAACATTCAGTACTTC. Amino acids: CASRQGKNIQYF.

The gene calls are TRBV11-3 and TRBJ1-1; no clear D gene. Trimming stripped 4 bases from V and 1 base from J, with 4 bases between. CDR3 size: 12 residues. Per germline, CDR1 SGHNT and CDR2 YENEEA. This CDR3 reads CASSSRNTEAFF. The CDR3 bases are TGTGCCAGCAGCTCGCGGAACACTGAAGCTTTCTTT.

CDR3 loop: CASSIAAGGSSYNSPLHF. CDR3 bases: TGTGCCAGTAGTATAGCGGCCGGAGGAAGCTCCTATAATTCACCCCTCCACTTT. The chain is built from TRBV19 and TRBJ1-6; D gene unclear. CDR3 length equals 18 residues. Germline lookup yields CDR1 LNHDA and CDR2 SQIVND (reference sequence). V was trimmed by 1 base and J by 0 bases, leaving 13 bases between them.

The rearrangement joins TRBV6-1 to TRBJ2-7; D possibly corresponds to TRBD1 (5 bases). V was clipped by 0 bases and J by 3 bases, with 12 bases between them. This CDR3 spans 15 amino acids. Germline values: CDR1 MNHNS, CDR2 SASEGT. The CDR3 loop reads CASSEAEQALYEQYF. The CDR3 region has the DNA TGTGCCAGCAGTGAAGCGGAACAGGCCCTCTACGAGCAGTACTTC.

This clone has only a few counts. V is TRBV5-1 and J is TRBJ1-3; D is unresolved. Germline CDR1 is SGHRS and CDR2 is YFSETQ. V was trimmed by 5 bases and J by 4 bases, leaving 10 bases between them. The CDR3 extends over 13 amino acids. The CDR3 loop is CASRLAAGNTIYF. The CDR3 region has the DNA TGCGCCAGCAGATTAGCAGCGGGAAACACCATATATTTT.

The rearrangement joins TRBV23-1 to TRBJ2-4; D perhaps matches TRBD2 (5 bases). TRBV23-1 is designated an ORF whose function remains uncertain. The V end was cut by 0 bases, the J end by 0 bases, with 30 bases between. The length of the CDR3 is 23 residues. Here the CDR3 DNA reads TGCGCCAGCAGTCAATCGCTACCGAGGGTCGGTTTGGGCCCTATCCTAGCCAAAAACATTCAGTACTTC. Translating gives CASSQSLPRVGLGPILAKNIQYF.

The chain joins TRBV5-1 to TRBJ2-5; 10 bases align to TRBD1. CDR1 SGHRS and CDR2 YFSETQ come from the germline V gene. The CDR3 runs 15 residues. The J segment lost 2 bases and the V segment lost 4 bases, leaving 5 bases of the junction unmatched. As DNA, the CDR3 is TGCGCCAGCAGCGTAGGGACAGGGGTTCAAGAGACCCAGTACTTC. Translated, it gives CASSVGTGVQETQYF.

This rearrangement joins TRBV4-3 to TRBJ2-3; 7 nucleotides match TRBD2. Germline V gives CDR1 LGHNA, CDR2 YSLEER. V gave up 4 bases and J gave up 6 bases; unmatched junction bases: 7. The CDR3 is made up of 14 amino acids. CDR3 coding DNA: TGCGCCAGCAGCCGGCTGATCGGGGGGGATACGCAGTATTTT. This sequence encodes CASSRLIGGDTQYF.

The V call is TRBV9, the J call TRBJ2-3, with 13 bases lining up with TRBD2. This CDR3 comprises 16 residues. CDR1 is SGDLS, CDR2 YYNGEE, per germline. V shed 4 bases and J 4 bases; nucleotides not matched to a gene: 6. The CDR3 spells CASSSRTSGSPDTQYF. DNA for the CDR3: TGTGCCAGCAGCTCCAGGACTAGCGGGAGCCCAGATACGCAGTATTTT.

The chain has TRBV5-1 and TRBJ2-2; the D is unclear. CDR3 length: 14 amino acids. V dropped 1 base and J dropped 6 bases, with 10 bases sitting between them. Per germline, CDR1 SGHRS and CDR2 YFSETQ. The chain's CDR3 is CASSLIEIAGELFF. The CDR3 DNA follows: TGCGCCAGCAGCTTGATTGAGATAGCCGGGGAGCTGTTTTTT.

The chain has TRBV7-2 and TRBJ1-6, with D uncertain. Trimming took 3 bases from V and 14 from J, leaving 14 bases between them. The V gene's germline CDR1 is SGHTA and CDR2 FQGNSA. The length of the CDR3 is 13 residues. The CDR3 region is CASSFLAGDSLHF. In DNA form, the CDR3 reads TGTGCCAGCAGCTTTCTCGCGGGCGATTCCCTCCACTTT. Combining the CDR3 with reference TRBV7-2 and TRBJ1-6 gives the whole variable domain GAGVSQSPSNKVTEKGKDVELRCDPISGHTALYWYRQSLGQGLEFLIYFQGNSAPDKSGLPSDRFSAERTGGSVSTLTIQRTQQEDSAVYLCASSFLAGDSLHFGNGTRLTVT.

The chain is built from TRBV19 and TRBJ2-7, with D perhaps TRBD1 (6 bases). With 5 bases removed from V and 1 base from J, the gap between germline ends came to 15 bases. Germline V gives CDR1 LNHDA, CDR2 SQIVND (reference sequence). The CDR3 extends over 15 amino acids. This CDR3 is CASSWTGQTSYEQYF. The CDR3, as DNA: TGTGCCAGTAGTTGGACCGGACAGACGTCCTACGAGCAGTACTTC. The complete variable domain, with remaining parts taken from reference TRBV19 and TRBJ2-7, reads DGGITQSPKYLFRKEGQNVTLSCEQNLNHDAMYWYRQDPGQGLRLIYYSQIVNDFQKGDIAEGYSVSREKKESFPLTVTSAQKNPTAFYLCASSWTGQTSYEQYFGPGTRLTVT.

V is TRBV7-8 and J is TRBJ2-1, with TRBD2 matching 8 bases. Germline V gene lookup returns CDR1 SGHVS and CDR2 FQNEAQ. The CDR3 spans 16 residues. V lost 1 base to trimming and J lost 2 bases; unmatched junction nucleotides: 4. The CDR3 sequence is CASSLEAGLAYNEQFF. In DNA, the CDR3 is TGTGCCAGCAGCTTAGAAGCGGGACTAGCCTACAATGAGCAGTTCTTC.

This clone occurred many times. V gene TRBV3-1 (or the pseudogene TRBV3-2) combines with J gene TRBJ2-3; 11 nucleotides match TRBD2. V was clipped by 3 bases and J by 1 base; unmatched bases: 6. This CDR3 comprises 17 residues. Per germline, CDR1 LGHDT and CDR2 YNNKEL (reference sequence). The CDR3 bases are TGTGCCAGCAGCCAGAATCCGGGACTAGCGGGCACAGATACGCAGTATTTT. Translating gives CASSQNPGLAGTDTQYF.

With regard to this clone: The sample carries other DNA sequences with the same CDR3. This rearrangement joins TRBV7-9 to TRBJ2-7; maybe TRBD1 (5 bases). The germline gives CDR1 SEHNR, CDR2 FQNEAQ (reference sequence). V shed 5 bases and J shed 3 bases, with 8 bases lying between them. The CDR3 totals 12 residues. CDR3 loop: CASSSTGYEQYF. The CDR3 DNA reads as TGTGCCAGCAGCAGTACAGGCTACGAGCAGTACTTC.

This rearrangement joins TRBV19 to TRBJ2-1, with 8 bases lining up with TRBD2. The CDR3 has 16 amino acids. Germline CDR1 LNHDA, CDR2 SQIVND (reference sequence). The V segment lost 7 bases and the J segment 5 bases; nucleotides outside the gene matches: 13. The CDR3 region has the DNA TGTGCCAGTACCCGGGGGGGCATCACTATGAACAATGAGCAGTTCTTC. Translated: CASTRGGITMNNEQFF.

In its sample, this clone was seen once. This sequence joins TRBV16 and TRBJ2-1; 8 bases are shared with TRBD1. CDR1 is KGHSY, CDR2 FQNENV, per germline. V shed 4 bases and J 6 bases; nucleotides not matched to a gene: 8. CDR3 length: 15 amino acids. CDR3 sequence: CASSPPDRESNEQFF. The DNA for the CDR3 is TGTGCCAGCAGCCCACCGGACAGGGAGAGCAATGAGCAGTTCTTC.

This chain links TRBV28 with TRBJ2-7, with 8 bases identical to TRBD2. The CDR3 consists of 13 residues. The germline V gene encodes CDR1 MDHEN and CDR2 SYDVKM. Unmatched junction bases numbered 3, after V lost 6 bases and J lost 2 bases. CDR3 in amino acids: CASRNSGAYEQYF. CDR3 DNA sequence: TGTGCCAGCAGGAATAGCGGGGCCTACGAGCAGTACTTC.

The CDR3 region has the DNA TGTGCCAGCAGTTTTCCGACTGGCCCGCAGTACTTC. It specifies CASSFPTGPQYF. The chain has TRBV12-3 or TRBV12-4 and TRBJ2-7, with D hard to call. Trimming took 3 bases from V and 9 from J, leaving 12 bases between them. The CDR3 has 12 amino acids.

The rearrangement links TRBV7-2 to TRBJ2-7, with TRBD2 matching 7 bases. Germline CDR1 is SGHTA and CDR2 is FQGNSA. Trimming cost V 8 bases and J 3 bases; bases outside gene matches: 10. The CDR3 consists of 14 residues. CDR3 bases: TGTGCCAGCTGCCTGGGGAGGGTGAGCTACGAGCAGTACTTC. Translating it yields CASCLGRVSYEQYF.

In this sample, this clone turned up a few times. J is TRBJ2-1 and V is TRBV24-1; TRBD2 agrees at 9 bases. Germline trimming cut 4 bases from V and 7 bases from J; bases unmatched to any gene: 13. The CDR3 totals 17 residues. In germline, CDR1 is KGHDR, CDR2 SFDVKD. As DNA, the CDR3 is TGTGCCACCAGTGACCCCGAGTTTAGCGGGAGTACAAATGAGCAGTTCTTC. Translation gives CATSDPEFSGSTNEQFF.

The V call is TRBV30, the J call TRBJ2-2; D gene unclear. CDR1 is GTSNPN and CDR2 is SVGIG in the germline V gene (reference sequence). The V and J ends lost 2 bases and 1 base respectively, with 5 bases between them. The CDR3 is 13 amino acids. This CDR3 is CAWSNWNTGELFF. The CDR3 DNA sequence: TGTGCCTGGAGTAACTGGAACACCGGGGAGCTGTTTTTT.

CDR3 nucleotides: TGTGCCAGCAGTCAATCGGATTCACCCCTCCACTTT. It yields the protein CASSQSDSPLHF. The chain joins TRBV6-5 to TRBJ1-6; no firm D call. Germline CDR1 and CDR2: MNHEY and SVGAGI. The CDR3 consists of 12 residues. The V gene lost 5 bases and the J gene lost 8 bases, with 7 bases spanning the gap.

The chain recombines TRBV7-3 with TRBJ2-5; D gene unclear. V was cut by 4 bases and J by 1 base, with 7 bases left in between. This CDR3 spans 13 amino acids. Germline assignment: CDR1 SGHTA and CDR2 FQGTGA. CDR3 amino acids: CASSSPVQETQYF. The DNA of the CDR3 is TGTGCCAGCAGCTCTCCCGTCCAAGAGACCCAGTACTTC.

The CDR3 DNA reads as TGTGCTAGCTCACCTGGGCAGGTCCTGCCCGATACGCAGTATTTT. Translating it yields CASSPGQVLPDTQYF. This chain uses TRBV12-5 with TRBJ2-3, with D unclear. Germline loops: CDR1 LGHNT, CDR2 FRNRAP. Trimming took off 9 bases at V and 6 bases at J, with 22 bases between the two ends. The CDR3 contains 15 residues.